Presented here are 14 T cell receptor beta chains from one specimen sequenced in a study of T cell repertoires in cytomegalovirus infection. One entry per CDR3 protein, called by TCRdb with MiXCR from the reads. Of 250,000 to 300,000 distinct CDR3 sequences detected, roughly a fifth appear once; the ten largest clones hold roughly 19%. These TCRs' antigens remain unknown. Sequenced material: cultured PBMCs, taken from culture after CMV antigen stimulation. The source of these receptors is a human donor in good health (CMV status not recorded). Some clones in this sample may be carry-over from other donors' samples.

The genes are TRBV20-1 and TRBJ1-6; tentatively, D is TRBD1 (5 bases). The CDR3 is made up of 17 amino acids. CDR1 is DFQATT, CDR2 SNEGSKA, per germline (reference sequence). V dropped 5 bases and J dropped 4 bases, with 21 bases sitting between them. The DNA of the CDR3 is TGCAGTGCTGTAGGGCCCCAGGGTCCCAGTTATAATTCACCCCTCCACTTT. Its translation: CSAVGPQGPSYNSPLHF.

V is TRBV11-3 and J is TRBJ1-1; no clear D gene. CDR1 SGHNT and CDR2 YENEEA come from the germline V gene. Deletions cut 5 bases from V and 1 base from J, with 11 bases between. This CDR3 has 14 residues. CDR3 DNA sequence: TGTGCCAGCAGCCCCAGTACGTGGAACACTGAAGCTTTCTTT. Its protein is CASSPSTWNTEAFF.

This clonotype was counted a few times. V gene TRBV6-5 combines with J gene TRBJ1-1; possible D gene TRBD1, 5 bases. The V end lost 7 bases, the J end lost 3 bases, and 18 bases lay between the germline ends. CDR1 MNHEY and CDR2 SVGAGI come from the germline V gene. There are 15 residues in the CDR3. The CDR3: CASTMEGRLDTEAFF. The CDR3 DNA is TGTGCCAGCACCATGGAGGGGAGGTTGGACACTGAAGCTTTCTTT.

This clonotype has a handful of counts. The chain uses TRBV18 and TRBJ1-1; TRBD1 is a possible D gene (5 bases). In germline, CDR1 is KGHSH, CDR2 LQKENI. V lost 3 bases, J lost 6 bases, and 11 bases lay in between. The CDR3 loop spans 13 amino acids. The CDR3 region is CASSPDRQSEAFF. The DNA for the CDR3 is TGTGCCAGCTCACCTGATCGACAGTCTGAAGCTTTCTTT.

In its sample, this clonotype was seen a few times. The gene calls are TRBV20-1 and TRBJ2-1, with 10 bases matching TRBD1. Looked up from germline, CDR1 is DFQATT and CDR2 is SNEGSKA (reference sequence). The V gene end was trimmed by 4 bases and the J gene end by 5 bases; junction bases not matched to a gene: 2. The CDR3 spans 13 residues. The DNA for the CDR3 is TGCAGTGCTACCGGGACAGGGGACAATGAGCAGTTCTTC. This encodes CSATGTGDNEQFF.

This clonotype was observed a few times. The rearrangement joins TRBV7-4 to TRBJ2-3; D call uncertain. Trimming left V 4 bases short and J 4 bases short, with 6 bases between. The CDR3 runs to 12 residues. Germline CDR1 SGHVT, CDR2 SQSDAQ. DNA of the CDR3: TGTGCCAGCAGCTCCGTTCCAGATACGCAGTATTTT. As protein: CASSSVPDTQYF.

This clonotype was recorded at least ten times. This rearrangement joins TRBV4-1 to TRBJ1-5; 8 bases are a match to TRBD1. The V and J ends lost 0 bases and 10 bases, in that order; junction bases with no gene match: 14. The CDR3 loop spans 17 amino acids. Germline CDR1 and CDR2: MGHRA and YSYEKL. The CDR3 sequence is CASSQDHIGTGYIPQHF. The CDR3 region has the DNA TGCGCCAGCAGCCAAGACCATATAGGGACAGGATACATACCCCAGCATTTT.

This clonotype has a handful of counts. The CDR3 DNA follows: TGTGCCAGCAGTTACAGTGCGGTTGGGACTGGTGAGCAGTTCTTC. Its protein is CASSYSAVGTGEQFF. The genes are TRBV6-2 or TRBV6-3 and TRBJ2-1, with D perhaps matching TRBD2 (6 bases). CDR1 is MNHEY, CDR2 SVGEGT, per germline. This CDR3 has 15 amino acids. The germline V and J ends were trimmed by 2 bases and 9 bases, with 17 bases remaining between them.

J is TRBJ1-5 and V is TRBV28; D unresolved. The CDR3 has 14 residues. V was pared by 3 bases and J by 5 bases, with 11 bases between. The V gene's germline CDR1 is MDHEN and CDR2 SYDVKM. CDR3 nucleotides: TGTGCCAGCAGTTTTGGCTCAGACTATCAGCCCCAGCATTTT. Protein product: CASSFGSDYQPQHF.

The chain joins TRBV9 to TRBJ2-7; D ambiguous. Trimming cost V 0 bases and J 4 bases, with 8 bases left between them. Germline CDR1 SGDLS, CDR2 YYNGEE. CDR3 length equals 13 residues. CDR3 DNA sequence: TGTGCCAGCAGCGTAGGTGGCCCTTACGAGCAGTACTTC. Protein sequence: CASSVGGPYEQYF.

This chain connects TRBV12-3 or TRBV12-4 to TRBJ2-5, with 8 bases fitting TRBD2. V lost 3 bases, J lost 5 bases, and 8 bases stayed unmatched. This CDR3 comprises 15 residues. The CDR3 DNA reads TGTGCCAGCAGTTTGGTCCCGCGGGGGGTTGAGACCCAGTACTTC. Protein product: CASSLVPRGVETQYF.

This clonotype was found a few times. The chain joins TRBV7-9 to TRBJ2-1; perhaps TRBD1 as D (5 bases). Deletions cut 4 bases from V and 2 bases from J, with 12 bases between. The V gene's germline CDR1 is SEHNR and CDR2 FQNEAQ (reference sequence). The CDR3 consists of 15 residues. CDR3 amino acids: CASSSTGYTYNEQFF. As DNA, the CDR3 is TGTGCCAGCAGCTCCACAGGTTATACCTACAATGAGCAGTTCTTC.

The chain joins TRBV3-1 to TRBJ2-1; 8 bases line up with TRBD1. CDR3 length equals 15 residues. Germline V gene lookup returns CDR1 LGHDT and CDR2 YNNKEL (reference sequence). V lost 4 bases and J lost 8; bases outside the gene matches: 10. The CDR3: CASSPTGQGSYEQFF. In DNA form, the CDR3 reads TGTGCCAGCAGCCCAACAGGACAGGGTTCCTATGAGCAGTTCTTC.

V and J are TRBV18 and TRBJ2-3; the D gene is possibly TRBD2 (5 bases). CDR3 size: 17 residues. Germline CDR1 KGHSH, CDR2 LQKENI. Deletions cut 3 bases from V and 3 bases from J, with 19 bases between. The CDR3 nucleotides are TGTGCCAGCTCACCCCTGAGAGGAAGCCGAGGGACAGATACGCAGTATTTT. This sequence encodes CASSPLRGSRGTDTQYF.